Below, 2 T cell receptor beta chains from the same sample are listed, as sequenced in a study of T cell responses to AZD1222 COVID-19 vaccine. Generated by immunoSEQ multiplex PCR, the TCRdb table keeps only in-frame clones and is missing some. The sample has under 150,000 clones; about 93% are singletons. Source: peripheral blood, taken on day 0 of AZD1222 vaccination. These receptors were taken from an adult in good health.

The rearrangement links TRBV9 to TRBJ1-6, with D unclear. Germline CDR1 SGDLS, CDR2 YYNGEE. V was cut by 3 bases and J by 5 bases, with 6 bases left in between. The CDR3 consists of 13 residues. In DNA form, the CDR3 reads TGTGCCAGCAGCGGACAAGATAATTCACCCCTCCACTTT. Translation: CASSGQDNSPLHF.

J is TRBJ1-5 and V is TRBV24-1; 8 bases are a match to TRBD1. CDR1 KGHDR and CDR2 SFDVKD come from the germline V gene. This CDR3 region has 16 residues. J gave up 5 bases and V 2 bases, and 7 bases lay outside the gene matches. The CDR3: CATSDSAGGEDQPQHF. The CDR3 DNA sequence: TGTGCCACCAGTGATTCTGCAGGGGGCGAGGATCAGCCCCAGCATTTT.